The 6 T cell receptor beta chains listed next were all sequenced from one sample in a study of blood T cell repertoires in COVID-19. The data were produced by immunoSEQ multiplex PCR, yet TCRdb's version contains in-frame clones alone and is incomplete. This sample carries 150,000 to 200,000 clones, around 83% of them seen once, and the ten largest clones take around 7.3%. Sequencing was performed on peripheral blood. These receptors all come from a woman in her 70s with COVID-19, enrolled during active disease.

The chain recombines TRBV18 with TRBJ1-4; a possible D gene is TRBD1 (5 bases). The CDR3 runs to 14 residues. The V and J ends lost 2 bases and 8 bases respectively, with 12 bases between them. In germline, CDR1 is KGHSH, CDR2 LQKENI. The CDR3 DNA is TGTGCCAGCTCACCAGACAGAAGAGAGGAAAAACTGTTTTTT. Amino acid sequence: CASSPDRREEKLFF.

The chain joins TRBV2 to TRBJ1-5, with D unresolved. The length of the CDR3 is 15 residues. The V gene's germline CDR1 is SNHLY and CDR2 FYNNEI. Trimming removed 3 bases from V and 3 bases from J, with 12 bases in between. DNA of the CDR3: TGTGCCAGCAGTGAGACGGGATGGGCCAATCAGCCCCAGCATTTT. It encodes CASSETGWANQPQHF.

The gene calls are TRBV19 and TRBJ2-2; perhaps TRBD2 as D (5 bases). Germline loops: CDR1 LNHDA, CDR2 SQIVND (reference sequence). The CDR3 totals 13 residues. Between the trimmed V and J ends, which lost 6 bases and 6 bases, there was a span of 11 bases. Here the CDR3 reads CASSGELSGELFF. As DNA, the CDR3 is TGTGCCAGTAGCGGGGAGTTGTCCGGGGAGCTGTTTTTT.

The J gene is TRBJ2-1, the V gene TRBV6-4, with D perhaps TRBD2 (6 bases). The CDR3 runs to 15 residues. Germline CDR1 and CDR2: MRHNA and SNTAGT. CDR3 DNA sequence: TGTGCTCGGGGCTGGCGGGATCCTCCCTACAATGAGCAGTTCTTC. This codes for CARGWRDPPYNEQFF.

The J gene is TRBJ2-6, the V gene TRBV28; the D gene is possibly TRBD2 (5 bases). CDR3 length: 16 residues. Trimming took 2 bases from V and 0 from J, leaving 8 bases between them. Germline CDR1 reads MDHEN; CDR2 reads SYDVKM. CDR3 nucleotide sequence: TGTGCCAGCAGTTTAGTAGGGAGCTCTGGGGCCAACGTCCTGACTTTC. It codes for CASSLVGSSGANVLTF.

This clone was recorded a few times. The chain links TRBV5-1 to TRBJ2-7; D call uncertain. The CDR3 has 13 residues. Germline CDR1 SGHRS, CDR2 YFSETQ. Trimming removed 0 bases at V and 7 bases at J, with 11 bases between. CDR3 region: CASSLVARREQYF. CDR3 in DNA: TGCGCCAGCAGCTTGGTAGCCCGGAGAGAGCAGTACTTC.